The T cell receptor (beta chain) described here comes from a study of radiotherapy plus CTLA-4 blockade in lung cancer (dated by TCRdb to 2016 to 2019). Regarding the research as a whole: Among the enrolled patients, about 19% had an objective response, and 31% reached disease control.

In this study, focal radiation therapy paired with CTLA-4 blockade (ipilimumab) was tested in patients who had chemo-refractory metastatic non-small-cell lung cancer. Libraries were constructed by the immunoSEQ multiplex PCR assay. TCRdb provides this immuneACCESS table in a form limited to in-frame rearrangements. Some clones are lacking; in checked studies, under half of them reflect an unresolved V gene, and why the rest are absent is not known. This sample has 40,000 to 45,000 clones in its table, and over 60% of those were observed once. The ten largest account for roughly 25% of the sample. Of note for this clone: Its antigen is unknown. No much larger clone is present one base from it, and per-base qualities are unavailable. Other DNA sequences in the same sample also yield this CDR3.

The research as a whole found: The strongest predictors of response, as reported, were early dynamic changes in blood T cell clones along with a rise in serum interferon-beta after radiation. TCR clones derived from tumors expanded in peripheral blood after treatment with radiotherapy and ipilimumab.

The input for sequencing was peripheral blood, taken from a patient treated with radiotherapy plus ipilimumab. This TCR was sampled from a human donor with non-small cell lung cancer who had a partial response to radiotherapy plus ipilimumab.

At the DNA level, the sequence is TGTGCCAGCGATTTGGGACAGGGGAGAGGGCAGCCCCAGCATTTT. Its product reads: CASDLGQGRGQPQHF. The chain links TRBV5-8 with TRBJ1-5, with 10 bases aligning to TRBD1. CDR1 and CDR2 were assigned from the germline V gene as SGHTS and YDEGEE. Clipping removes 7 bases from V and 7 bases from J, with 11 as the unmatched junction base count. Inclusive of the bounding cysteine and phenylalanine, the CDR3 is 15 residues long. Just CDR3 DNA is preserved here, 45 bases in frame from base 1.